These T cell receptor beta chains were read from a single sample in a study of T cell responses to AZD1222 COVID-19 vaccine. Generated by immunoSEQ multiplex PCR, the TCRdb table keeps only in-frame clones and is missing some. The table lists about 140,000 clones, approximately 90% of them singletons. The sample consisted of peripheral blood, taken on day 0 of AZD1222 vaccination. All receptors come from an adult in good health. CDR3s include the opening cysteine and the closing phenylalanine or tryptophan. A row's size may be missing; if present it is once, few, many or a size class.

abundance,j_gene,v_gene,CDR3aa
-,TRBJ2-2,TRBV4-1,CASSQVSGELFF
-,TRBJ1-1,TRBV7-8,CASSLPVGLNTEAFF
-,TRBJ1-5,TRBV30,CASAPRGLAQPQHF
-,TRBJ2-3,TRBV4-1,CASSQVGLAGGTADTQYF
once,TRBJ2-1,TRBV5-1,CASNWLASKNEQFF
-,TRBJ1-2,TRBV19,CASSAGTGLDYGYTF
-,TRBJ1-6,TRBV7-2,CASSLARFNSPLHF
-,TRBJ1-4,TRBV6-5,CAIRPGHRNEKLFF
-,TRBJ1-2,TRBV6-5,CASSYLRDPYGYTF
-,TRBJ2-1,TRBV6-2/TRBV6-3,CASSGTSVYNEQFF
-,TRBJ1-1,TRBV5-6,CASSLWGNTEAFF
-,TRBJ2-5,TRBV4-3,CASSQASGTGSETQYF
-,TRBJ1-2,TRBV12-5,CASGHRKEYGYGYTF
-,TRBJ1-4,TRBV6-6,CASSYPGTENEKLFF
-,TRBJ1-3,TRBV5-1,CASSSEPQDYGNTIYF
-,TRBJ2-1,TRBV6-5,CASSPGRTVYNEQFF
-,TRBJ2-7,TRBV7-2,CASSLTAYEQYF
-,TRBJ1-4,TRBV18,CASSPGVATNEKLFF
-,TRBJ1-4,TRBV29-1,CSVEPRAGEKLFF
-,TRBJ2-1,TRBV5-1,CASRASGALNEEQFF
-,TRBJ2-1,TRBV30,CAWGERGLAALF
-,TRBJ2-7,TRBV9,CASSVFHELGEQYF
-,TRBJ2-1,TRBV19,CASSPGTNNEQFF
few,TRBJ2-7,TRBV2,CASNANGASEQYF
-,TRBJ2-6,TRBV29-1,CSVAARSGANVLTF
-,TRBJ2-2,TRBV14,CASSPRLAGELFF
-,TRBJ2-7,TRBV11-1,CASSFNRGGSYEQYF
-,TRBJ1-2,TRBV3-1/TRBV3-2,CASSQGTGHGYGYTF
-,TRBJ2-1,TRBV6-2/TRBV6-3,CASSYSQRPPRGEQFF
-,TRBJ2-3,TRBV5-1,CASSFPGNTDTQYF
-,TRBJ1-5,TRBV6-5,CASSYGTGALNQPQHF
-,TRBJ2-6,TRBV19,CASSIGPFSRDSGANVLTF
-,TRBJ2-3,TRBV21-1,CASSKVGGFTQYF
-,TRBJ2-1,TRBV7-2,CASSLHGGDEQFF
once,TRBJ1-5,TRBV7-2,CASSLAGEQPQHF
-,TRBJ1-6,TRBV4-1,CASSQGPGDSPLHF
once,TRBJ1-2,TRBV5-1,CASSFSGPRSGYGYTF
once,TRBJ1-2,TRBV3-1/TRBV3-2,CASSQGTEGYTF
-,TRBJ1-2,TRBV11-3,CATADCCRGYTF
-,TRBJ1-4,TRBV12-5,CASGFLLDRGPIRSDEKLFF
-,TRBJ1-1,TRBV11-1,CASSRLGQGIAFF
-,TRBJ2-2,TRBV11-2,CASSLGLRGTGELFF
-,TRBJ2-5,TRBV9,CASSARDRASQETQYF
-,TRBJ2-1,TRBV12-3/TRBV12-4,CASSLASREQFF
-,TRBJ1-2,TRBV21-1,CATLTTTLRMANYGYTF
once,TRBJ1-1,TRBV5-4,CASSLGSLNTEAFF
-,TRBJ2-1,TRBV24-1,CATSDFGTSLNEQFF
-,TRBJ2-3,TRBV6-4,CASSESSGGASDTQYF
-,TRBJ1-2,TRBV4-2,CASSQERGVNYGYTF
-,TRBJ2-3,TRBV3-1/TRBV3-2,CASSQDIAGGTDTQYF
-,TRBJ1-5,TRBV24-1,CATQDRGQQPQHF
-,TRBJ2-5,TRBV7-8,CASRPRLGGETQYF
-,TRBJ2-2,TRBV30,CAWSRGDHTGELFF
-,TRBJ2-2,TRBV18,CASSPLASGTSTGELFF
-,TRBJ2-5,TRBV6-1,CASSESPVIEETQYF
-,TRBJ1-2,TRBV5-8,CASSLVVGGYGYTF
-,TRBJ2-3,TRBV5-1,CASSGWGTDTQYF
-,TRBJ2-7,TRBV7-8,CASSLVARTSGRKDYEQYF
-,TRBJ1-5,TRBV7-9,CASSLAGARGQPQHF
-,TRBJ1-1,TRBV5-1,CASSLVGEIRRSAEAFF